A selection of T cell receptor beta chains follows, all from one sample in a study of T cells after yellow fever vaccination. TCRdb analysed the 5' RACE reads with MiXCR anew, one entry per CDR3 protein. This table has about 260,000 distinct CDR3 sequences, 10% to 15% appearing once. The source material was CD4+ T cells sorted from PBMCs, sampled 45 days after the yellow fever booster vaccination. The origin of the receptors is a man aged 25-45 years who received the YFV17D yellow fever vaccine. Both conserved end residues are trimmed from each CDR3. Each record gives: J gene, V gene, CDR3 protein.

j_gene: TRBJ1-1; v_gene: TRBV20-1; CDR3aa: SAVAGGATNTEAF
j_gene: TRBJ2-2; v_gene: TRBV30; CDR3aa: AWCVGGTGELF
j_gene: TRBJ2-7; v_gene: TRBV7-2; CDR3aa: ASSLDWASGRGEQY
j_gene: TRBJ1-1; v_gene: TRBV20-1; CDR3aa: SARGRVGYTEAF
j_gene: TRBJ2-3; v_gene: TRBV5-6; CDR3aa: ASSLLENPTTSTDTQY
j_gene: TRBJ2-2; v_gene: TRBV27; CDR3aa: ASSFAAAANTGELF
j_gene: TRBJ2-5; v_gene: TRBV28; CDR3aa: ASRGKTQY
j_gene: TRBJ2-3; v_gene: TRBV5-1; CDR3aa: ASSPNVAGGVRRTDTQY
j_gene: TRBJ1-1; v_gene: TRBV4-3; CDR3aa: ASSQDRTLEVRAF
j_gene: TRBJ2-3; v_gene: TRBV7-6; CDR3aa: ATSRDGGTDTQY
j_gene: TRBJ2-7; v_gene: TRBV7-8; CDR3aa: ASSPGPPGLIYEQY
j_gene: TRBJ2-7; v_gene: TRBV29-1; CDR3aa: SVEGQALGQQY
j_gene: TRBJ2-2; v_gene: TRBV5-1; CDR3aa: ASSGGGSGNTGELF
j_gene: TRBJ2-1; v_gene: TRBV20-1; CDR3aa: SAREGSGSYNEQF
j_gene: TRBJ2-1; v_gene: TRBV5-1; CDR3aa: ASSRTGDSSYNEQF
j_gene: TRBJ1-2; v_gene: TRBV3-1; CDR3aa: ASSQDSDNRYGYT
j_gene: TRBJ2-1; v_gene: TRBV5-1; CDR3aa: ASSFIVGGNEQF
j_gene: TRBJ1-2; v_gene: TRBV2; CDR3aa: ACSYYSLRDSHNYGYT
j_gene: TRBJ2-1; v_gene: TRBV29-1; CDR3aa: SIRGTSGNHNEQF
j_gene: TRBJ2-7; v_gene: TRBV7-2; CDR3aa: ASSLEGSGRYEQY
j_gene: TRBJ2-7; v_gene: TRBV5-1; CDR3aa: ASSGGTAGGEQY